The clone carrying this T cell receptor (beta chain) is large in the sample. Its antigen is still unknown. Study results and caveats: Tumor Tregs overlapped most with tumor, then blood, naive CD4+ cells.

Trimming left V 7 bases short and J 4 bases short, with 13 bases between. The CDR3 is 13 amino acids. Tregs were sorted as CD4+CD25+CD127-/low cells. Adaptor-ligated barcode primers were used to amplify TRBV12-4/TRBJ1-2 clonotypes. TCRdb processed the multiplex PCR reads anew with MiXCR; each CDR3 protein has one entry. The sample carries around 360 distinct CDR3 sequences, 25% to 40% recorded once. The receptor's source is a female donor with breast cancer. The material sequenced was tumor-infiltrating Tregs sorted from the breast tumor. The chain joins TRBV12-3 or TRBV12-4 to TRBJ1-2; no reliable D call. The CDR3 DNA reads as TGTGCCAGCACCTGGGAGGTCACCTATGGCTACACCTTC. Its translation is CASTWEVTYGYTF.